One sample yielded the 7 T cell receptor beta chains listed below, sequenced in a study of cytomegalovirus exposure and HLA in healthy donors (dated by TCRdb to about 2017). Receptor libraries were prepared by the immunoSEQ multiplex PCR assay. The multiplex PCR relied on a mix of 60 forward primers for TCR Vbeta segments and 13 reverse primers for TCR Jbeta segments. The immuneACCESS repertoire file appears here via TCRdb, limited to in-frame rearrangements. These files lack a portion of the clones; in checked studies, under half of the deficit traces to unresolved V genes, and the cause of the others is not known. Here the sample has 180,000 or so clones; approximately 84% occur a single time. The top ten clones comprise approximately 2.6% of the sample. Sequencing was done on a sample of PBMCs. The receptors come from a female donor in good health and CMV-seronegative.

This rearrangement joins TRBV7-3 to TRBJ2-1; unclear D gene. This CDR3 has 14 amino acids. Trimming shortened V by 5 bases and J by 4 bases, and 12 bases separated the two germline ends. The germline V gene encodes CDR1 SGHTA and CDR2 FQGTGA. The CDR3 bases are TGTGCCAGCAGCGAATCCGGGTCATACAATGAGCAGTTCTTC. Translated, it gives CASSESGSYNEQFF.

The DNA for the CDR3 is TGTGCCAGCAGCGCGTACCAGGGACTAGTAGATGAGCAGTTCTTC. Amino acids: CASSAYQGLVDEQFF. V usage is TRBV7-2 and J usage is TRBJ2-1, with 8 bases fitting TRBD2. The CDR3 contains 15 residues. Germline CDR1 is SGHTA and CDR2 is FQGNSA. J was trimmed by 8 bases and V by 5 bases; bases with no gene match: 11.

This clone was observed a few times. The chain has TRBV4-1 and TRBJ1-5; D is uncertain. The CDR3 contains 16 residues. Germline lookup yields CDR1 MGHRA and CDR2 YSYEKL. With 0 bases removed from V and 0 bases from J, the gap between germline ends came to 9 bases. The CDR3 sequence is CASSQDHYASNQPQHF. In DNA, the CDR3 is TGCGCCAGCAGCCAAGATCACTACGCTAGCAATCAGCCCCAGCATTTT.

This clone was recorded only once. J is TRBJ1-2 and V is TRBV5-1; 10 nucleotides agree with TRBD1. V lost 4 bases and J lost 7; bases outside the gene matches: 7. This CDR3 has 14 amino acids. Germline V CDR1 and CDR2: SGHRS, YFSETQ. For the CDR3, the DNA is TGCGCCAGCAGCATGGGACAGGGGCAGGGTGGCTACACCTTC. This sequence encodes CASSMGQGQGGYTF.

The chain has TRBV28 and TRBJ1-4; 8 bases fit TRBD1. The CDR3 has 14 residues. Germline V gives CDR1 MDHEN, CDR2 SYDVKM. With V trimmed by 6 bases and J by 8 bases, 8 bases remained unmatched. The DNA for the CDR3 is TGTGCCAGCAGCAGGACAGGGATTGGGGAAAAACTGTTTTTT. This codes for CASSRTGIGEKLFF.

The V call is TRBV27, the J call TRBJ2-5; no clear D gene. This CDR3 comprises 12 residues. Trimming cost V 5 bases and J 4 bases, with 8 bases left between them. Germline V gene lookup returns CDR1 MNHEY and CDR2 SMNVEV (reference sequence). CDR3 in amino acids: CASSGSGETQYF. The CDR3 DNA reads as TGTGCCAGCAGTGGCTCGGGAGAGACCCAGTACTTC.

The chain joins TRBV6-6 to TRBJ2-7; D not certain. V shed 7 bases and J shed 4 bases, with 14 bases lying between them. This CDR3 is built from 13 residues. Per germline, CDR1 MNHNY and CDR2 SVGAGI (reference sequence). DNA for the CDR3: TGTGCCAGCACCGAGCAAAGCCAATACGAGCAGTACTTC. Translating gives CASTEQSQYEQYF.